This T cell receptor beta chain is drawn from a study of T cell repertoires in cytomegalovirus infection. This clonotype was observed a handful of times. MiXCR was run by TCRdb on the reads, yielding one entry per CDR3 protein. The sample holds under 200,000 distinct CDR3 sequences, nearly 9.5% seen once. Deletions cut 1 base from V and 0 bases from J, with 14 bases between. This CDR3 is 17 amino acids long. CDR1 is MGHRA, CDR2 YSYEKL, per germline. This sequence originates from a human donor in good health (CMV status not recorded). Some clones in this sample may be carry-over from other donors' samples. Sequencing was performed on PBMCs. This chain links TRBV4-1 with TRBJ2-3; no clear D. The CDR3: CASSQGLAAYSTDTQYF. As DNA, the CDR3 is TGCGCCAGCAGCCAAGGTCTGGCGGCATACAGCACAGATACGCAGTATTTT.